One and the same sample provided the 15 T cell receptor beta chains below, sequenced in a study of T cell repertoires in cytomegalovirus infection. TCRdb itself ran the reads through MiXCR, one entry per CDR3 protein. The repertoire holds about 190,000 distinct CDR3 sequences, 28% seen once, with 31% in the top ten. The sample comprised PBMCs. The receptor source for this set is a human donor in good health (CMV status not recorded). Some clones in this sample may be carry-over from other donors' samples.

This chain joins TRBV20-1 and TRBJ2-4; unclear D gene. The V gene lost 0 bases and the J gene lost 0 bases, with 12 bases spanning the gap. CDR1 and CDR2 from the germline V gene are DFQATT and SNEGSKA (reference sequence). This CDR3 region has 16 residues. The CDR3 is CSARDPQDLAKNIQYF. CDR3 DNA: TGCAGTGCTAGAGATCCTCAGGATCTAGCCAAAAACATTCAGTACTTC.

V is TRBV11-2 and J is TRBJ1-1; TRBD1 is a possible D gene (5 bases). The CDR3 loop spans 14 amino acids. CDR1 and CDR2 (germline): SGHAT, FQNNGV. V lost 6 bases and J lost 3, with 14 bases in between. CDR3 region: CASSWGLGDTEAFF. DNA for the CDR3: TGTGCCAGCAGTTGGGGGTTGGGGGACACTGAAGCTTTCTTT. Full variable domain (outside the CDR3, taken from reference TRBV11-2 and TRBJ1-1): EAGVAQSPRYKIIEKRQSVAFWCNPISGHATLYWYQQILGQGPKLLIQFQNNGVVDDSQLPKDRFSAERLKGVDSTLKIQPAKLEDSAVYLCASSWGLGDTEAFFGQGTRLTVV.

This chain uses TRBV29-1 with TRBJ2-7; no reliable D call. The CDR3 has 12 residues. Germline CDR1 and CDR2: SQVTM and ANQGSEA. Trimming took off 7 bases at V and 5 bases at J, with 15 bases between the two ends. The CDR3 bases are TGCAGCGCCCTGTGGGGAATCAACGAGCAGTACTTC. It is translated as CSALWGINEQYF.

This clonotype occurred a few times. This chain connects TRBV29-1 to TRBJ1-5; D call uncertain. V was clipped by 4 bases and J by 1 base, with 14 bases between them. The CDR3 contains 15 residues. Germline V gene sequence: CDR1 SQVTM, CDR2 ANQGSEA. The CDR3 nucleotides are TGCAGCGTTGCGTGGAGGGAAAGAAGCAATCAGCCCCAGCATTTT. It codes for CSVAWRERSNQPQHF.

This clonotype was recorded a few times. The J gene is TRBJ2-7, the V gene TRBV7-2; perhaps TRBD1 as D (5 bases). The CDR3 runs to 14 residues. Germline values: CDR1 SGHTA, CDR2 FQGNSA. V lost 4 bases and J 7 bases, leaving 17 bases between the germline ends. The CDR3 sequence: CASSSGWAKGEQYF. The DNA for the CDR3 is TGTGCCAGCAGCTCTGGTTGGGCCAAGGGGGAGCAGTACTTC.

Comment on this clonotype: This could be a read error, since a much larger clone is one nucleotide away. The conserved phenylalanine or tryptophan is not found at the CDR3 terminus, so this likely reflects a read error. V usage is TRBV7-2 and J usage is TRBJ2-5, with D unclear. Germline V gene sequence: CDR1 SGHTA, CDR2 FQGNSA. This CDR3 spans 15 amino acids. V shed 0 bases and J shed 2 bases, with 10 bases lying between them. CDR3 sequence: CASSLAAAFQETQYI. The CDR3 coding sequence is TGTGCCAGCAGCTTAGCGGCAGCATTTCAAGAGACCCAGTACATC.

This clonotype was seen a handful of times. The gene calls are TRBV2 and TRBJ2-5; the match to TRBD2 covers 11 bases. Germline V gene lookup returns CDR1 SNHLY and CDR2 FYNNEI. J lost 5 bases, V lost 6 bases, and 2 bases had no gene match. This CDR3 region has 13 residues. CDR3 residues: CASRASGGETQYF. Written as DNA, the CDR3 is TGTGCCAGCAGAGCTAGCGGGGGGGAGACCCAGTACTTC.

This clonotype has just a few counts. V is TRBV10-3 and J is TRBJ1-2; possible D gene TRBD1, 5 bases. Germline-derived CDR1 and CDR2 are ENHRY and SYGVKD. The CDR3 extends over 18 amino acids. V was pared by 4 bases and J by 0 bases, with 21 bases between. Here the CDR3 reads CAISATGVEVGANYGYTF. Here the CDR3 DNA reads TGTGCCATCAGTGCCACGGGGGTGGAAGTGGGAGCTAACTATGGCTACACCTTC.

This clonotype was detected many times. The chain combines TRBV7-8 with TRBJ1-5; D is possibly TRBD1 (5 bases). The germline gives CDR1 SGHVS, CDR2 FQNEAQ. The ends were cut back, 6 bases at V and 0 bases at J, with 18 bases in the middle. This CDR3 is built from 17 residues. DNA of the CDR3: TGTGCCAGCAGTTCACGAGGGGACGAGCATAGCAATCAGCCCCAGCATTTT. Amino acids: CASSSRGDEHSNQPQHF. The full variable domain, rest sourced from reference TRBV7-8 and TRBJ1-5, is GAGVSQSPRYKVAKRGQDVALRCDPISGHVSLFWYQQALGQGPEFLTYFQNEAQLDKSGLPSDRFFAERPEGSVSTLKIQRTQQEDSAVYLCASSSRGDEHSNQPQHFGDGTRLSIL.

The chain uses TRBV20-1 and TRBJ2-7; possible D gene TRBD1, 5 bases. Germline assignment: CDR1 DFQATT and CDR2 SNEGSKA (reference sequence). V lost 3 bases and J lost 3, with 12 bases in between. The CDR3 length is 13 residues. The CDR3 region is CSARGGAIYEQYF. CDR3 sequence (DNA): TGCAGTGCTAGGGGTGGGGCGATCTACGAGCAGTACTTC.

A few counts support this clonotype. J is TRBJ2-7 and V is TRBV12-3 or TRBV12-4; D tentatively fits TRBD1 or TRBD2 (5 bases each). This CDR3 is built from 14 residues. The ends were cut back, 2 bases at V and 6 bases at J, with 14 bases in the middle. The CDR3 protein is CASSLRAARGEQYF. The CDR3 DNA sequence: TGTGCCAGCAGTTTACGTGCCGCGAGGGGCGAGCAGTACTTC.

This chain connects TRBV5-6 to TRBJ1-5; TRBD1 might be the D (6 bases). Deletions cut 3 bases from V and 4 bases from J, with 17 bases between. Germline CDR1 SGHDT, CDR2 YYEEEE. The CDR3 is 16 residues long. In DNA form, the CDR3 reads TGTGCCAGCAGCTCGACGGCGGGGACAACAAATCAGCCCCAGCATTTT. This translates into CASSSTAGTTNQPQHF.

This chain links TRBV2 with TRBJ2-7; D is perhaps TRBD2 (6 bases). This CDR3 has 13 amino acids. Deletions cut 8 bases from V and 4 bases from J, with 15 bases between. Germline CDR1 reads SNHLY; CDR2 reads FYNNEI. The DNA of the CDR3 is TGTGCCAGCGGCTGGCGGGAAGGGTACGAGCAGTACTTC. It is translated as CASGWREGYEQYF. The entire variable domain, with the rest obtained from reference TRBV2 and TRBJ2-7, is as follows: EPEVTQTPSHQVTQMGQEVILRCVPISNHLYFYWYRQILGQKVEFLVSFYNNEISEKSEIFDDQFSVERPDGSNFTLKIRSTKLEDSAMYFCASGWREGYEQYFGPGTRLTVT.

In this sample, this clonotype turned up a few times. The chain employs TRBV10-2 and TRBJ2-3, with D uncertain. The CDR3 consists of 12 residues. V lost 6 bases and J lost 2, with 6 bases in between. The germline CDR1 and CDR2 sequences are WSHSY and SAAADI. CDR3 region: CASRLLTDTQYF. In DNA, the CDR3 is TGCGCCAGCAGACTACTCACAGATACGCAGTATTTT.

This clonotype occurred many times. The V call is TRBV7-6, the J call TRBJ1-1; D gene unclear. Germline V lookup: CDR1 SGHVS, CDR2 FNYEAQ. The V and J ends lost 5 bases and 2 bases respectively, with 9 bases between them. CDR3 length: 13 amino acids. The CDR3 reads CASSPDGNTEAFF. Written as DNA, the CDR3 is TGTGCCAGCAGCCCCGACGGAAACACTGAAGCTTTCTTT. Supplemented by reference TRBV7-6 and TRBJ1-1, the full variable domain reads GAGVSQSPRYKVTKRGQDVALRCDPISGHVSLYWYRQALGQGPEFLTYFNYEAQQDKSGLPNDRFSAERPEGSISTLTIQRTEQRDSAMYRCASSPDGNTEAFFGQGTRLTVV.